Given below is one T cell receptor beta chain in context. Its target is unknown. This specimen comes from a study of vaccination effects on CD4 cells after COVID-19. Study-wide background: It was two doses of either the BNT162b2 or mRNA-1273 vaccine that participants received. General study findings and limits: After vaccination, at late timepoints, clones induced by infection and by vaccine contracted markedly.

Antigen-specific CD4+ T cells were expanded (with viral peptide pools) by the ViraFEST assay ahead of sequencing. Following culture for around 9 days, CD4+ T cells were isolated. In the vaccine recipients, nucleocapsid antibodies were negative and there was no prior SARS-CoV-2 infection. For each well, 1.5 million to 2 million PBMC were cultured with about 9.4 IU/ml IL-2 and about 9.9 ug/ml peptides. Half-medium changes using IL-2 medium occurred on days 3 and 7. Sequencing was performed with immunoSEQ multiplex PCR; in TCRdb, only in-frame clones are kept and a portion is missing. The table includes about 73,000 clones, over 70% detected once. The CDR3 runs 12 residues. V lost 7 bases and J 5 bases, leaving 8 bases between the germline ends. Germline CDR1 LNHDA, CDR2 SQIVND (reference sequence).

This chain joins TRBV19 and TRBJ1-4; perhaps TRBD1 as D (5 bases). The sequencing used CD4+ T cells from PBMCs cultured with SARS-CoV-2 spike peptides, collected before COVID-19 vaccination. The sequence came from a human donor who received a COVID-19 vaccine. The CDR3 is CASKGTNEKLFF. CDR3 DNA sequence: TGTGCCAGTAAGGGGACCAATGAAAAACTGTTTTTT.